This T cell receptor beta chain appears in the sequencing data of a study of siplizumab effects on memory and regulatory T cells. Assays captured approximately 100,000 TCR templates per sample. This table comes from immunoSEQ multiplex PCR, and its TCRdb copy is limited to in-frame clones, with some not included. The data show 90,000 to 120,000 clones, with more than 85% seen just once and 0.62% held by the top ten. The CDR3 contains 14 residues. CDR1 and CDR2 (germline): SGHRS, YFSETQ. V lost 2 bases, J lost 3 bases, and 12 bases lay in between. Study results and caveats: Naive T cells seemed more diverse than memory cells and seemed major alloresponse contributors. Alloreactive sequences tracing back to unstimulated CD4+ memory cells were significantly reduced by siplizumab.

As to this clone: Its antigen is currently unknown.

V and J are TRBV5-1 and TRBJ2-7; D is perhaps TRBD1 or TRBD2 (5 bases each). Sequenced input: Tregs sorted from blood. The origin of this receptor is a human donor in good health. This chain's CDR3 is CASSFGTERYEQYF. CDR3 DNA sequence: TGCGCCAGCAGCTTCGGGACGGAACGCTACGAGCAGTACTTC.